Each of the 28 T cell receptor beta chains below was sequenced from the same sample in a study of OX40 agonist ivuxolimab in advanced cancers. Method: immunoSEQ multiplex PCR; TCRdb's copy keeps in-frame clones and lacks some. The sample has approximately 90,000 clones, roughly 91% seen once. The input for sequencing was CD4+ or CD8+ T cells sorted from blood, taken in a trial of the OX40 agonist ivuxolimab. These receptors came from an adult with an advanced solid tumor such as melanoma, head and neck, liver or kidney cancer.

This clone came up once. The V gene is TRBV5-1, the J gene TRBJ2-7; 8 bases are shared with TRBD2. Germline V gives CDR1 SGHRS, CDR2 YFSETQ. V was clipped by 2 bases and J by 4 bases; unmatched bases: 11. The CDR3 is made up of 16 amino acids. The chain's CDR3 is CASSLITAGVSYEQYF. Written as DNA, the CDR3 is TGCGCCAGCAGCTTAATTACAGCGGGAGTTTCTTACGAGCAGTACTTC.

The chain is built from TRBV11-2 and TRBJ2-7; D is possibly TRBD2 (5 bases). Germline lookup yields CDR1 SGHAT and CDR2 FQNNGV. This CDR3 is 16 amino acids long. The V end was cut by 1 base, the J end by 1 base, with 14 bases between. CDR3 in DNA: TGTGCCAGCAGCTTAGGGCGCGGGTCTAGATCCTACGAGCAGTACTTC. Its protein product is CASSLGRGSRSYEQYF.

CDR3 loop: CASRIAGGDIQYF. CDR3 in DNA: TGTGCCAGTCGAATAGCGGGAGGTGACATTCAGTACTTC. The rearrangement links TRBV6-1 to TRBJ2-4; 10 bases map to TRBD2. Germline CDR1 MNHNS, CDR2 SASEGT. The V gene end was trimmed by 9 bases and the J gene end by 8 bases; junction bases not matched to a gene: 7. CDR3 length equals 13 residues.

The V gene is TRBV19, the J gene TRBJ2-3; D not certain. This CDR3 is 16 amino acids long. V shed 0 bases and J shed 5 bases, with 15 bases lying between them. In germline, CDR1 is LNHDA, CDR2 SQIVND (reference sequence). CDR3 residues: CASSIDGSIHLDTQYF. As DNA, the CDR3 is TGTGCCAGTAGTATAGACGGTTCCATTCATTTAGATACGCAGTATTTT.

This clone has a single count. This rearrangement joins TRBV5-1 to TRBJ2-2, with a tentative D call TRBD1 (7 bases). The CDR3 totals 17 residues. V was shortened by 1 base and J by 0 bases, with 13 bases between the two germline ends. The germline CDR1 and CDR2 sequences are SGHRS and YFSETQ. In DNA, the CDR3 is TGCGCCAGCAGCTTGTGGGGGGACAGTGCGAACACCGGGGAGCTGTTTTTT. This sequence encodes CASSLWGDSANTGELFF.

This chain links TRBV9 with TRBJ2-2; no clear D gene. V dropped 4 bases and J dropped 0 bases, with 10 bases sitting between them. The CDR3 spans 15 residues. CDR1 and CDR2 (germline): SGDLS, YYNGEE. CDR3 sequence reads: CASSLGTPNTGELFF. The CDR3 DNA follows: TGTGCCAGCAGCTTAGGCACACCGAACACCGGGGAGCTGTTTTTT.

The DNA for the CDR3 is TGTGCCAGTAGTACCACCTGGGCCGGGGGCACTGAAGCTTTCTTT. Residues: CASSTTWAGGTEAFF. V and J are TRBV19 and TRBJ1-1; D possibly corresponds to TRBD1 (5 bases). The V and J ends lost 4 bases and 4 bases respectively, with 16 bases between them. Germline loops: CDR1 LNHDA, CDR2 SQIVND (reference sequence). The CDR3 is 15 residues long.

The chain is built from TRBV6-6 and TRBJ2-7; D unresolved. The V end lost 4 bases, the J end lost 2 bases, and 6 bases lay between the germline ends. CDR1 is MNHNY and CDR2 is SVGAGI in the germline V gene (reference sequence). The CDR3 runs to 12 residues. The CDR3 protein is CASSSSTYEQYF. The CDR3 region has the DNA TGTGCCAGCAGTTCCTCAACCTACGAGCAGTACTTC.

The count of this clone is one. J is TRBJ2-5 and V is TRBV5-1, with 10 bases that match TRBD1. Germline V CDR1 and CDR2: SGHRS, YFSETQ. This CDR3 contains 16 residues. Germline trimming cut 4 bases from V and 4 bases from J; bases unmatched to any gene: 10. CDR3 region: CASSGRDRGEGETQYF. The CDR3 nucleotides read TGCGCCAGCAGCGGAAGGGACAGGGGAGAAGGAGAGACCCAGTACTTC.

The chain links TRBV2 to TRBJ1-1, with 10 bases matching TRBD1. CDR3 length: 14 residues. Germline values: CDR1 SNHLY, CDR2 FYNNEI. V lost 4 bases, J lost 6 bases, and 5 bases stayed unmatched. The CDR3 DNA reads TGTGCCAGCAGTGGGGACAGGGGTTTGTCTGAAGCTTTCTTT. It yields the protein CASSGDRGLSEAFF.

The rearrangement joins TRBV28 to TRBJ1-2; 10 nucleotides match TRBD1. The CDR3 length is 14 residues. Germline CDR1 MDHEN, CDR2 SYDVKM. Germline trimming cut 6 bases from V and 2 bases from J; bases unmatched to any gene: 3. CDR3 bases: TGTGCCAGCAGCCGACAGGGGGCAAACTATGGCTACACCTTC. Protein product: CASSRQGANYGYTF.

The chain couples TRBV11-2 to TRBJ1-5; tentative D call: TRBD1 (6 bases). V lost 5 bases and J lost 4, with 15 bases in between. The CDR3 consists of 15 residues. Germline loops: CDR1 SGHAT, CDR2 FQNNGV. The CDR3 sequence: CASSHETGINQPQHF. The CDR3 nucleotides are TGTGCCAGCAGCCACGAAACAGGGATAAATCAGCCCCAGCATTTT.

This clone was observed a single time. The rearrangement joins TRBV28 to TRBJ1-5, with 8 bases that match TRBD1. CDR1 and CDR2 (germline): MDHEN, SYDVKM. The CDR3 has 14 amino acids. The J segment lost 2 bases and the V segment lost 6 bases, leaving 3 bases of the junction unmatched. This CDR3 is CASREDRGNQPQHF. DNA of the CDR3: TGTGCCAGCAGGGAGGACAGGGGCAATCAGCCCCAGCATTTT.

The chain joins TRBV2 to TRBJ2-3; 10 bases fit TRBD1. This CDR3 has 15 residues. V lost 6 bases, J lost 6 bases, and 9 bases stayed unmatched. Germline CDR1 and CDR2: SNHLY and FYNNEI. This CDR3 reads CASSPLGQGSDTQYF. DNA of the CDR3: TGTGCCAGCAGCCCCCTGGGACAGGGGAGTGATACGCAGTATTTT.

This clone was detected only once. V is TRBV18 and J is TRBJ2-1, with TRBD2 matching over 11 bases. The CDR3 extends over 17 amino acids. Looked up from germline, CDR1 is KGHSH and CDR2 is LQKENI. V shed 2 bases, J shed 7 bases, and the junction held 10 bases outside the gene matches. DNA of the CDR3: TGTGCCAGCTCACCAGGGCTAGCGGGAGGCCCTGCGAATGAGCAGTTCTTC. Translated, it gives CASSPGLAGGPANEQFF.

This clone appeared a single time. This chain links TRBV19 with TRBJ2-6; D call uncertain. CDR1 is LNHDA and CDR2 is SQIVND in the germline V gene (reference sequence). The CDR3 runs 16 residues. V shed 11 bases and J shed 3 bases, with 20 bases lying between them. CDR3 loop: CASSITTGSGANVLTF. In nucleotides, the CDR3 is TGTGCCTCAAGTATAACGACTGGCAGTGGGGCCAACGTCCTGACTTTC.

The rearrangement links TRBV5-1 to TRBJ2-1; 7 bases match TRBD2. This CDR3 has 13 amino acids. CDR1 is SGHRS and CDR2 is YFSETQ in the germline V gene. After removal of 1 base from V and 6 bases from J, the junction contained 1 base not matched to a gene. CDR3 sequence reads: CASSLWTSNEQFF. DNA for the CDR3: TGCGCCAGCAGCTTGTGGACTAGCAATGAGCAGTTCTTC.

V and J are TRBV6-1 and TRBJ2-4; a weak D match, TRBD2 (6 bases). Germline-derived CDR1 and CDR2 are MNHNS and SASEGT. This CDR3 spans 18 amino acids. Trimming stripped 0 bases from V and 2 bases from J, with 17 bases between. Here the CDR3 DNA reads TGTGCCAGCAGTGAAGCGGGGCTAGCGCCGGTACCCAAAAACATTCAGTACTTC. It translates to CASSEAGLAPVPKNIQYF.

The gene calls are TRBV6-6 and TRBJ2-7; 14 bases line up with TRBD2. CDR1 is MNHNY, CDR2 SVGAGI, per germline (reference sequence). Trimming removed 5 bases from V and 1 base from J; junction bases left unmatched: 4. The CDR3 covers 16 residues. This CDR3 reads CASSPRLAGGSYEQYF. CDR3 DNA sequence: TGTGCCAGCAGTCCCCGACTAGCGGGAGGGTCCTACGAGCAGTACTTC.

The V gene is TRBV7-9, the J gene TRBJ1-2; 10 bases are shared with TRBD1. The CDR3 has 16 amino acids. Germline CDR1 is SEHNR and CDR2 is FQNEAQ (reference sequence). V lost 1 base to trimming and J lost 4 bases; unmatched junction nucleotides: 6. The CDR3 loop is CASSLDPGQGSYGYTF. CDR3 DNA sequence: TGTGCCAGCAGCTTAGACCCGGGACAGGGGAGCTATGGCTACACCTTC.

This rearrangement joins TRBV4-1 to TRBJ1-1; the match to TRBD1 covers 7 bases. Trimming took 3 bases from V and 4 from J; bases not matched to a gene: 8. The CDR3 has 15 amino acids. CDR1 and CDR2 from the germline V gene are MGHRA and YSYEKL. This CDR3 is CASSHDRVRGTEAFF. The CDR3 bases are TGCGCCAGCAGCCACGACAGGGTTAGAGGCACTGAAGCTTTCTTT.

This chain joins TRBV27 and TRBJ1-4, with 9 nucleotides matching TRBD1. The germline V gene encodes CDR1 MNHEY and CDR2 SMNVEV (reference sequence). The CDR3 is made up of 14 amino acids. J was trimmed by 4 bases and V by 4 bases; bases with no gene match: 1. In DNA form, the CDR3 reads TGTGCCAGCAGTTGGACAGGGGTTAATGAAAAACTGTTTTTT. Translating gives CASSWTGVNEKLFF.

The chain combines TRBV6-5 with TRBJ1-2, with D unresolved. Trimming cost V 3 bases and J 4 bases, with 12 bases left between them. The CDR3 has 14 amino acids. CDR1 and CDR2 (germline): MNHEY, SVGAGI. Written as DNA, the CDR3 is TGTGCCAGCAGTTATGGCCAGGCTAGCTATGGCTACACCTTC. It yields the protein CASSYGQASYGYTF.

V usage is TRBV6-5 and J usage is TRBJ1-5, with D unresolved. The CDR3 spans 14 residues. V was pared by 2 bases and J by 2 bases, with 7 bases between. Germline V gives CDR1 MNHEY, CDR2 SVGAGI. CDR3 protein: CASSYRVGNQPQHF. The CDR3 nucleotides read TGTGCCAGCAGTTACCGGGTGGGCAATCAGCCCCAGCATTTT.

J is TRBJ1-3 and V is TRBV5-1, with D hard to call. This CDR3 spans 13 amino acids. Germline CDR1 is SGHRS and CDR2 is YFSETQ. V lost 0 bases, J lost 3 bases, and 4 bases lay in between. CDR3 nucleotides: TGCGCCAGCAGCTTGGGGGTTGGAAACACCATATATTTT. Residues: CASSLGVGNTIYF.

The V gene is TRBV5-1, the J gene TRBJ1-1; D is ambiguous. Trimming took 1 base from V and 5 from J, leaving 12 bases between them. The V gene's germline CDR1 is SGHRS and CDR2 YFSETQ. The CDR3 contains 14 residues. For the CDR3, the DNA is TGCGCCAGCAGCTTGAATCGATCGGGGACTGAAGCTTTCTTT. Translation gives CASSLNRSGTEAFF.

This clone was counted once. The rearrangement links TRBV11-2 to TRBJ1-1; no reliable D call. Germline V gene sequence: CDR1 SGHAT, CDR2 FQNNGV. There are 14 residues in the CDR3. V was pared by 5 bases and J by 0 bases, with 10 bases between. The CDR3, as DNA: TGTGCCAGCAGCCCGAAAAGTATGAACACTGAAGCTTTCTTT. The encoded protein is CASSPKSMNTEAFF. Using reference TRBV11-2 and TRBJ1-1 for the parts outside the CDR3, the full variable domain is EAGVAQSPRYKIIEKRQSVAFWCNPISGHATLYWYQQILGQGPKLLIQFQNNGVVDDSQLPKDRFSAERLKGVDSTLKIQPAKLEDSAVYLCASSPKSMNTEAFFGQGTRLTVV.

The CDR3 coding sequence is TGTGCCAGTAGTTTCCTAGCGGGAGGGCGCGAGCAGTACTTC. It translates to CASSFLAGGREQYF. This chain joins TRBV19 and TRBJ2-7, with 12 bases aligning to TRBD2. J lost 6 bases, V lost 5 bases, and 5 bases had no gene match. Germline assignment: CDR1 LNHDA and CDR2 SQIVND (reference sequence). There are 14 residues in the CDR3.